This T cell receptor (beta chain) derives from a study of cytomegalovirus exposure and HLA in healthy donors. Study observations and caveats: In vitro checks showed that three CMV-associated chains really do target CMV antigens.

The repertoire was sequenced with immunoSEQ multiplex PCR; TCRdb's copy has only in-frame clones and lacks some. The sample comprises 30,000 to 40,000 clones, roughly 91% of which are singletons, and 2.5% to 4% rests with the top ten. Comment on this clone: Its antigen is currently unknown.

In germline, CDR1 is SGHAT, CDR2 FQDESV (reference sequence). V lost 4 bases, J lost 0 bases, and 3 bases stayed unmatched. The CDR3 sequence is 16 residues long. What was sequenced was PBMCs. This sequence was found in a man between 18 and 29 years old in good health and CMV-seronegative. The rearrangement joins TRBV11-1 to TRBJ2-3; TRBD2 agrees at 11 bases. In DNA form, the CDR3 reads TGTGCCAGCAGCTCTAGCGGGAGGCCCAGCACAGATACGCAGTATTTT. Protein: CASSSSGRPSTDTQYF. Using reference TRBV11-1 and TRBJ2-3 for the parts outside the CDR3, the full variable domain is EAEVAQSPRYKITEKSQAVAFWCDPISGHATLYWYRQILGQGPELLVQFQDESVVDDSQLPKDRFSAERLKGVDSTLKIQPAELGDSAMYLCASSSSGRPSTDTQYFGPGTRLTVL.